These 15 T cell receptor beta chains originate from one sample sequenced in a study of blood T cells in healthy people across ages. Through a sample-barcoded 5' primer and a J-beta primer mix, a second PCR was run for roughly 7 to 11 cycles. TCRdb reprocessed the 5' RACE reads via MiXCR and lists one record per CDR3 protein. The sample carries approximately 800,000 distinct CDR3 sequences, approximately 25% recorded once. The data also belong to a second study, concerning T cells of mothers and their children.

Source material: blood. The receptor source for this set is a boy aged 5-17 years in good health.

The chain links TRBV3-1 to TRBJ2-1, with TRBD2 matching 13 bases. The junction had 6 bases not matched to a gene; V was cut back by 3 bases and J by 4 bases. Germline V gene data show CDR1 as LGHDT and CDR2 as YNNKEL (reference sequence). The CDR3 contains 17 residues. CDR3 nucleotide sequence: TGTGCCAGCAGCCACGGGACTAGCGGGGACCTGTACAATGAGCAGTTCTTC. Protein sequence: CASSHGTSGDLYNEQFF.

A few counts support this clonotype. This chain joins TRBV20-1 and TRBJ2-5; D assignment may be TRBD1 or TRBD2 (5 bases each). The length of the CDR3 is 14 residues. Germline loops: CDR1 DFQATT, CDR2 SNEGSKA (reference sequence). The germline V and J ends were trimmed by 1 base and 3 bases, with 12 bases remaining between them. The CDR3 DNA sequence: TGCAGTGCTAGAGGCCAAGGGACCAAAGAGACCCAGTACTTC. As protein: CSARGQGTKETQYF.

The rearrangement joins TRBV24-1 to TRBJ2-1, with 12 bases lining up with TRBD2. With the DNA end fitting TRBJ2-5 better, the J assignment may be wrong. The germline V gene has CDR1 KGHDR and CDR2 SFDVKD. This CDR3 contains 15 residues. The CDR3 region is CATSEGLAGQETQYF. CDR3 bases: TGTGCCACCAGTGAAGGACTAGCGGGACAAGAGACCCAGTACTTC.

This clonotype was counted between two and nine times. The chain combines TRBV7-2 with TRBJ2-5, with a weak D call TRBD2 (6 bases). Trimming left V 4 bases short and J 2 bases short, with 17 bases between. The CDR3 runs 16 residues. The germline V gene encodes CDR1 SGHTA and CDR2 FQGNSA. CDR3: CASSSYSGATQETQYF. CDR3 nucleotide sequence: TGTGCCAGCAGCTCCTATAGCGGAGCTACACAAGAGACCCAGTACTTC. The whole variable domain, filled in from reference TRBV7-2 and TRBJ2-5, reads GAGVSQSPSNKVTEKGKDVELRCDPISGHTALYWYRQSLGQGLEFLIYFQGNSAPDKSGLPSDRFSAERTGGSVSTLTIQRTQQEDSAVYLCASSSYSGATQETQYFGPGTRLLVL.

This clonotype appeared a few times. CDR3 loop: CACGQRSYNEQFF. CDR3 sequence (DNA): TGTGCCTGCGGGCAGCGTAGCTACAATGAGCAGTTCTTC. This chain joins TRBV19 and TRBJ2-1, with D perhaps TRBD2 (5 bases). V lost 11 bases, J lost 3 bases, and 14 bases lay in between. The CDR3 consists of 13 residues. Germline loops: CDR1 LNHDA, CDR2 SQIVND (reference sequence).

The chain combines TRBV7-9 with TRBJ1-5, with D possibly matching TRBD1 (6 bases). This CDR3 comprises 16 residues. CDR1 is SEHNR, CDR2 FQNEAQ, per germline (reference sequence). V was trimmed by 0 bases and J by 7 bases, leaving 16 bases between them. CDR3 loop: CASSLAGAGVAQPQHF. The DNA of the CDR3 is TGTGCCAGCAGCTTAGCAGGGGCAGGGGTTGCCCAGCCCCAGCATTTT.

The V and J genes are TRBV21-1 and TRBJ1-1; the table's D call, TRBD1, was not checked against the DNA. TRBV21-1 is termed a pseudogene. This CDR3 has 15 amino acids. The chain's CDR3 is CASSLRDRVKTEAFF. In nucleotides, the CDR3 is TGTGCCAGCAGCCTCCGGGACAGGGTAAAGACTGAAGCTTTCTTT.

This clonotype was counted between two and nine times. The chain joins TRBV29-1 to TRBJ2-5, with D hard to call. V lost 2 bases to trimming and J lost 0 bases, with 7 bases between them. The length of the CDR3 is 13 residues. Germline assignment: CDR1 SQVTM and CDR2 ANQGSEA. Here the CDR3 DNA reads TGCAGCGTTGAAACACCGTACCAAGAGACCCAGTACTTC. Protein sequence: CSVETPYQETQYF.

This chain connects TRBV7-3 to TRBJ1-2; TRBD1 is a possible D gene (6 bases). Germline V gives CDR1 SGHTA, CDR2 FQGTGA. This CDR3 has 17 residues. Trimming removed 3 bases from V and 6 bases from J, with 23 bases in between. The CDR3 DNA follows: TGTGCCAGCAGCTTTTTCTATTGGGGGGGGCGGTCTAATGGCTACACCTTC. As protein: CASSFFYWGGRSNGYTF.

The V call is TRBV4-1, the J call TRBJ2-7, with no clear D. This CDR3 spans 15 amino acids. V lost 1 base, J lost 2 bases, and 12 bases lay in between. Germline assignment: CDR1 MGHRA and CDR2 YSYEKL. The CDR3: CASSQGWTLTYEQYF. The CDR3, as DNA: TGCGCCAGCAGCCAAGGGTGGACGCTTACCTACGAGCAGTACTTC.

This clonotype came up a few times. The chain couples TRBV2 to TRBJ2-3; TRBD2 matches 14 bases. The CDR3 has 15 residues. CDR1 and CDR2 (germline): SNHLY, FYNNEI. The V and J ends lost 6 bases and 5 bases, in that order; junction bases with no gene match: 4. CDR3 amino acids: CASSGTSGSGDTQYF. As DNA, the CDR3 is TGTGCCAGCAGCGGGACTAGCGGGAGTGGAGATACGCAGTATTTT.

The gene calls are TRBV4-1 and TRBJ2-3, with TRBD2 identical over 10 bases. This CDR3 has 16 amino acids. With V trimmed by 3 bases and J by 4 bases, 7 bases remained unmatched. Germline CDR1 and CDR2: MGHRA and YSYEKL. The CDR3 DNA is TGCGCCAGCAGCCATGTTAGCGGGGGGCTCGCAGATACGCAGTATTTT. This encodes CASSHVSGGLADTQYF.

This clonotype was seen only a few times. The genes are TRBV28 and TRBJ2-3; perhaps TRBD2 as D (6 bases). This CDR3 region has 13 residues. Looked up from germline, CDR1 is MDHEN and CDR2 is SYDVKM. Trimming took 7 bases from V and 4 from J, leaving 12 bases between them. CDR3 sequence: CASMAREADTQYF. CDR3 coding DNA: TGTGCCAGCATGGCGAGGGAGGCAGATACGCAGTATTTT.

The chain joins TRBV7-8 to TRBJ2-5; D tentatively reads TRBD1 or TRBD2 (5 bases each). Trimming left V 5 bases short and J 3 bases short, with 16 bases between. Germline CDR1 and CDR2: SGHVS and FQNEAQ. The CDR3 extends over 15 amino acids. CDR3 amino acids: CASSPGPNLKETQYF. The CDR3 DNA is TGTGCCAGCAGCCCGGGACCGAATTTAAAAGAGACCCAGTACTTC.

The CDR3 protein is CASSYSPTEAFF. The CDR3 bases are TGTGCCAGCAGTTACAGCCCGACCGAAGCTTTCTTT. The J gene is TRBJ1-1, the V gene TRBV6-5; D unresolved. The CDR3 runs 12 residues. CDR1 and CDR2 (germline): MNHEY, SVGAGI. V lost 2 bases and J 8 bases, leaving 9 bases between the germline ends.